The TCR beta chain described here comes from a study of OX40 agonist ivuxolimab in advanced cancers. Across the whole study: Cohort: around 83% men, mean age around 55, aged roughly 23 to 79. General study findings and limits: Some nonresponders additionally presented with little normalized T-cell clonal expansion.

Profiled with immunoSEQ multiplex PCR; TCRdb holds only in-frame clones, not every one. Among around 49,000 clones, about 79% were seen once, and the ten largest hold 7.9%. CDR1 is MNHNS and CDR2 is SASEGT in the germline V gene. V shed 6 bases and J 3 bases; nucleotides not matched to a gene: 8. The CDR3 is 14 amino acids. For this clone: Antigen: not known.

The TCR sequence derives from an adult with an advanced solid tumor such as melanoma, head and neck, liver or kidney cancer. V usage is TRBV6-1 and J usage is TRBJ2-7; 7 bases agree with TRBD1. The specimen comprised CD4+ or CD8+ T cells sorted from blood, sampled in a trial of the OX40 agonist ivuxolimab. In DNA form, the CDR3 reads TGTGCCAGCAGGACTCGACAGGGCCTCTACGAGCAGTACTTC. Its translation: CASRTRQGLYEQYF.